The clone carrying this T cell receptor beta chain was detected a few times. Its antigen is undetermined. Samples each had at least 6 micrograms of total RNA extracted. CDR3 size: 12 residues. The germline gives CDR1 GTSNPN, CDR2 SVGIG (reference sequence). The V end lost 4 bases, the J end lost 7 bases, and 11 bases lay between the germline ends. This record comes from a study of blood T cells in healthy people across ages. Alongside a J-beta primer mix, a sample-barcoded 5' primer served in a second PCR lasting about 7 to 12 cycles. MiXCR was run by TCRdb on the 5' RACE reads, yielding one entry per CDR3 protein. This sample yields approximately 1.5 million distinct CDR3 sequences, of which about 42% are seen a single time; about 3.8% belongs to the top ten. Study-level findings and limits: Long-lived and aged donors differed, with more naive CD4+ cells and higher diversity in the long-lived.

The chain has TRBV30 and TRBJ2-1; possible D gene TRBD2, 6 bases. The TCR was taken from a young woman in good health. Sequenced input: blood. This chain's CDR3 is CAWTLGGNEQFF. The CDR3 nucleotides are TGTGCCTGGACCTTGGGGGGAAATGAGCAGTTCTTC.